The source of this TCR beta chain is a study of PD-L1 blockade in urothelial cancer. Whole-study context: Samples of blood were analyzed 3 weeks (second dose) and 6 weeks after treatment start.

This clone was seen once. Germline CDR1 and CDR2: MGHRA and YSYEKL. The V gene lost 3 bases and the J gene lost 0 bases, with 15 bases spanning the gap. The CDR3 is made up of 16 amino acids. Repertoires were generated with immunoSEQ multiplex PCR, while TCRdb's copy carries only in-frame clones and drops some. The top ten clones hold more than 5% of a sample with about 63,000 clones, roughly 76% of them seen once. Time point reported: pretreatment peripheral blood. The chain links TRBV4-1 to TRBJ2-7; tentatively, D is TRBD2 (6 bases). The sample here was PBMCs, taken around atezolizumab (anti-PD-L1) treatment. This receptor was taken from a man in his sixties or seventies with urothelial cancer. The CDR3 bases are TGCGCCAGCAGCCAGGTTGGAGGGACTCTCTCCTACGAGCAGTACTTC. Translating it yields CASSQVGGTLSYEQYF.